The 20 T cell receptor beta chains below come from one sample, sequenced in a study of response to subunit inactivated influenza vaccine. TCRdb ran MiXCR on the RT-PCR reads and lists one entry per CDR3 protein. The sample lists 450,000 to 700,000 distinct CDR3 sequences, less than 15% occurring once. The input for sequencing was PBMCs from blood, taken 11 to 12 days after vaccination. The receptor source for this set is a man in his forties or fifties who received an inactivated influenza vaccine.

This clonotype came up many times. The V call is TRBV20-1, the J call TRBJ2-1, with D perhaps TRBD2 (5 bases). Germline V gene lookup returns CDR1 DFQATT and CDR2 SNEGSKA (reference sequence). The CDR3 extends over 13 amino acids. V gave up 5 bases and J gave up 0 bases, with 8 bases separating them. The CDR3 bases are TGCAGTGCTCCAGGAGGCTCCTACAATGAGCAGTTCTTC. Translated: CSAPGGSYNEQFF.

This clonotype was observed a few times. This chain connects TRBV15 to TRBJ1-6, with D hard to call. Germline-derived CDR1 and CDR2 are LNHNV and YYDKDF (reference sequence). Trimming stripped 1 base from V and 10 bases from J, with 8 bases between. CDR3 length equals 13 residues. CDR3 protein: CATSRGTMSPLHF. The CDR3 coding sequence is TGTGCCACCAGCAGAGGGACGATGTCACCCCTCCACTTT.

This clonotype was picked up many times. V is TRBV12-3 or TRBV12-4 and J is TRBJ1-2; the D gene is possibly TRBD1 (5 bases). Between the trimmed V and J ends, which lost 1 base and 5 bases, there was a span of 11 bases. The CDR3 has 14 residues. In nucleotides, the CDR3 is TGTGCCAGCAGTTTAGAGGGGACGGCTTATGGCTACACCTTC. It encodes CASSLEGTAYGYTF.

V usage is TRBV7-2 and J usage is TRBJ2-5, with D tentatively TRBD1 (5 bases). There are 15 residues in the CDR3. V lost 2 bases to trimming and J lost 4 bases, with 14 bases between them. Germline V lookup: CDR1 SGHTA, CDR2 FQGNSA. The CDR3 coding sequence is TGTGCCAGCAGCTTAAGTAGGGGTAGGGGAGAGACCCAGTACTTC. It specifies CASSLSRGRGETQYF.

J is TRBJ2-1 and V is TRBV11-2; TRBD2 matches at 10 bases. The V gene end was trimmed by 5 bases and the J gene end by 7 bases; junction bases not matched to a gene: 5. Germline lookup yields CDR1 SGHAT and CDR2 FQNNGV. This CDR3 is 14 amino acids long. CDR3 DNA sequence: TGTGCCAGCAGCCTAGCGGGAGCGACTAATGAGCAGTTCTTC. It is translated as CASSLAGATNEQFF.

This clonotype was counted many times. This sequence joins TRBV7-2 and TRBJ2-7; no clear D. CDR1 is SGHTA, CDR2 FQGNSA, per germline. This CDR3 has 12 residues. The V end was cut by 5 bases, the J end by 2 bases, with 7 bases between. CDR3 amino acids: CASSKSAYEQYF. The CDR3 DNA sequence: TGTGCCAGCAGCAAGTCGGCCTACGAGCAGTACTTC.

The CDR3 loop reads CASSQGGGPRNELSLRDTQYF. The CDR3 DNA sequence: TGTGCCAGCAGCCAGGGGGGCGGGCCACGCAATGAATTGTCCCTAAGGGATACGCAGTATTTT. This chain joins TRBV7-6 and TRBJ2-3; D is possibly TRBD1 (7 bases). The V end was cut by 5 bases, the J end by 6 bases, with 36 bases between. CDR1 is SGHVS, CDR2 FNYEAQ, per germline. This CDR3 is built from 21 residues.

The DNA for the CDR3 is TGCGCCAGCAGCCAAGATTGGAGAGGAGGTCCAGAGACCCAGTACTTC. Translating it yields CASSQDWRGGPETQYF. The J gene is TRBJ2-5, the V gene TRBV4-3, with a possible D match to TRBD2 (5 bases). Trimming stripped 0 bases from V and 4 bases from J, with 15 bases between. CDR1 LGHNA and CDR2 YSLEER come from the germline V gene. The CDR3 consists of 16 residues.

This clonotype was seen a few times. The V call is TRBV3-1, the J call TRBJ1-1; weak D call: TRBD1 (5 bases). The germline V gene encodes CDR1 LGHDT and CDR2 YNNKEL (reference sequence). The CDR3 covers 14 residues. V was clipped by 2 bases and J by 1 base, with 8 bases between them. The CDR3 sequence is CASSQWGSNTEAFF. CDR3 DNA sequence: TGTGCCAGCAGCCAATGGGGCTCGAACACTGAAGCTTTCTTT.

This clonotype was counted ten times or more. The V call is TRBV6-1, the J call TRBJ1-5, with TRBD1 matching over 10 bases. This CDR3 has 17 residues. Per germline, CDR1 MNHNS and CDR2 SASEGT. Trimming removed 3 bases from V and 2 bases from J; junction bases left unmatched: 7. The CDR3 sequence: CASSDRTGGWGNQPQHF. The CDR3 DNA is TGTGCCAGCAGTGACCGGACAGGGGGTTGGGGCAATCAGCCCCAGCATTTT.

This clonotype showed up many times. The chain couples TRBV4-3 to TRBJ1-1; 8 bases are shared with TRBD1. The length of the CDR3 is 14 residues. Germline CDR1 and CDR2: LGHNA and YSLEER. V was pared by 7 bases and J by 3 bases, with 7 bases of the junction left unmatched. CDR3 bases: TGCGCCAGCACCGTTTACAGGGGGTACACTGAAGCTTTCTTT. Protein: CASTVYRGYTEAFF.

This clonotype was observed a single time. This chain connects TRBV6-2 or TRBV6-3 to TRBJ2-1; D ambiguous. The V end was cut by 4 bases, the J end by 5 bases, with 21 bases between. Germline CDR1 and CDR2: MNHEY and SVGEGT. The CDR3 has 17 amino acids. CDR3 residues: CASSLPLTQRFHNEQFF. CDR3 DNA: TGTGCCAGCAGTTTGCCCTTGACCCAAAGATTTCACAATGAGCAGTTCTTC.

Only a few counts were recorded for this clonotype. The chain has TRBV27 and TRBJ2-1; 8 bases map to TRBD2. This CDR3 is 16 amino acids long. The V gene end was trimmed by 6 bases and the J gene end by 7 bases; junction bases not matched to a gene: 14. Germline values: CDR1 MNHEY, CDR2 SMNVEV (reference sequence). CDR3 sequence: CASRPLTDSGANEQFF. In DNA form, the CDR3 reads TGTGCCAGCAGGCCTCTCACCGATAGCGGGGCTAATGAGCAGTTCTTC.

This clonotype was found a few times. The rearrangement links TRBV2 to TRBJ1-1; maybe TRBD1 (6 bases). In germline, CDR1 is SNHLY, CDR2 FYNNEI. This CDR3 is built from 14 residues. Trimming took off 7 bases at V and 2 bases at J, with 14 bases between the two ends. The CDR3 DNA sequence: TGTGCCAGCACCCCTCGGACAGTTAACACTGAAGCTTTCTTT. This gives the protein CASTPRTVNTEAFF.

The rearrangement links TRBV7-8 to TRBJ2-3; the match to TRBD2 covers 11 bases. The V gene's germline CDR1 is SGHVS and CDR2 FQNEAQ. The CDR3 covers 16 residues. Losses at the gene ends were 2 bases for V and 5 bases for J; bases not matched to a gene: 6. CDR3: CASSLRSGGARDTQYF. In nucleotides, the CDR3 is TGTGCCAGCAGCTTACGTAGCGGGGGGGCCAGAGATACGCAGTATTTT. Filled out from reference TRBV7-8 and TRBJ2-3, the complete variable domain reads GAGVSQSPRYKVAKRGQDVALRCDPISGHVSLFWYQQALGQGPEFLTYFQNEAQLDKSGLPSDRFFAERPEGSVSTLKIQRTQQEDSAVYLCASSLRSGGARDTQYFGPGTRLTVL.

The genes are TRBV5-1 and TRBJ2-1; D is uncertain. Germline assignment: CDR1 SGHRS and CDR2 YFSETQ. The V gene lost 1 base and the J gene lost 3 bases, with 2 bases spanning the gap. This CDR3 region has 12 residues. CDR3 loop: CASSLLYNEQFF. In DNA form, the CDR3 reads TGCGCCAGCAGCTTGCTCTACAATGAGCAGTTCTTC.

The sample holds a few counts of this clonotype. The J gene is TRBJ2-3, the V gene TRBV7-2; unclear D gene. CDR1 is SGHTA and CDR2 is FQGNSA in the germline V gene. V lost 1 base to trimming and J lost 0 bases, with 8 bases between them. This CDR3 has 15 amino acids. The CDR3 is CASSLVPRSTDTQYF. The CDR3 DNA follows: TGTGCCAGCAGCTTAGTTCCCAGGAGCACAGATACGCAGTATTTT.

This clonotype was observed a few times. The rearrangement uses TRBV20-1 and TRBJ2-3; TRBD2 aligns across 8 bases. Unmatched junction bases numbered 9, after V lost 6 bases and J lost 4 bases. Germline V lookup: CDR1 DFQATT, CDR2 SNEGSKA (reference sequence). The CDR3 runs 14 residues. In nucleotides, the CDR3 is TGCAGTGCCCCGGGACTAGGCTTGGCAGATACGCAGTATTTT. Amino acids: CSAPGLGLADTQYF.

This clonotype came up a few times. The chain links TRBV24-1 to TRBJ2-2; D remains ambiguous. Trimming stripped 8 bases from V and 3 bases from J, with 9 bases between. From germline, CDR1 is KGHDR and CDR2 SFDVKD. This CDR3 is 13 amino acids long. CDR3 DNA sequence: TGTGCCACCACCTCACAGTACACCGGGGAGCTGTTTTTT. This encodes CATTSQYTGELFF.

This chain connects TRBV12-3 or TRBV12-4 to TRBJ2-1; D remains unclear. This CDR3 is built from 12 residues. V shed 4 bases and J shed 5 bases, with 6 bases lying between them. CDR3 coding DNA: TGTGCCAGCAGTTCTAATAACAATGAGCAGTTCTTC. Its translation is CASSSNNNEQFF.